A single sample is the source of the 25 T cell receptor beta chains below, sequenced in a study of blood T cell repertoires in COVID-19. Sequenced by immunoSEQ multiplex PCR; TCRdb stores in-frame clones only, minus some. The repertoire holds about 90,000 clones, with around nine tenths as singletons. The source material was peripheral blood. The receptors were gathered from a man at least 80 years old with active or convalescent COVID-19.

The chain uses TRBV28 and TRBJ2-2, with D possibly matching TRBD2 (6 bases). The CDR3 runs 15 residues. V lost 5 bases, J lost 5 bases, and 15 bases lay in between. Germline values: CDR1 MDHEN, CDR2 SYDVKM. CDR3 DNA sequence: TGTGCCAGCAGTCTTAGTCTCGGGGGAACCGGGGAGCTGTTTTTT. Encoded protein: CASSLSLGGTGELFF.

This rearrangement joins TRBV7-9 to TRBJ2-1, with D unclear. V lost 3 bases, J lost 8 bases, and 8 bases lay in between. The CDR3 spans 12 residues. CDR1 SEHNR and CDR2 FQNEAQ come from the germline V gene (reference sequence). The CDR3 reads CASSFRSDEQFF. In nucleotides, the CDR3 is TGTGCCAGCAGCTTTAGGAGCGATGAGCAGTTCTTC.

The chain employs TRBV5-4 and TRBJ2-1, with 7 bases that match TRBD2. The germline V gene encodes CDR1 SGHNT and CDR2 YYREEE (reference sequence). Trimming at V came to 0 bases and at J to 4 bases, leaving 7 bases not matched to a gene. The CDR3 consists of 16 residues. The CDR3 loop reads CASSLGGRPVYNEQFF. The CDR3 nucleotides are TGTGCCAGCAGCTTGGGCGGGAGACCGGTTTACAATGAGCAGTTCTTC.

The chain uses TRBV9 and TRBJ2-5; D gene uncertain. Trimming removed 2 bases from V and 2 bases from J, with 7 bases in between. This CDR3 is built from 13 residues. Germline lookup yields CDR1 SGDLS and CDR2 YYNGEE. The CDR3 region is CASSVGPQETQYF. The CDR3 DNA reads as TGTGCCAGCAGCGTGGGCCCTCAAGAGACCCAGTACTTC.

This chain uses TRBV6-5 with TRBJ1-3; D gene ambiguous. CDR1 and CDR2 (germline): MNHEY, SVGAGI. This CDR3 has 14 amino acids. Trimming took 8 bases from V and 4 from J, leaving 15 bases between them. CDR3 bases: TGTGCCAGCTCGGGAAGGTCGAGGGGAAACACCATATATTTT. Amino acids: CASSGRSRGNTIYF.

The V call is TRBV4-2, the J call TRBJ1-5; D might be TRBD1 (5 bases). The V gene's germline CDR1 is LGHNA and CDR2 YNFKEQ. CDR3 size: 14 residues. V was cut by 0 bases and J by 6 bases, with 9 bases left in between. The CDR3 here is CASSQDYGGQPQHF. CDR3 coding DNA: TGTGCCAGCAGCCAAGATTACGGGGGTCAGCCCCAGCATTTT.

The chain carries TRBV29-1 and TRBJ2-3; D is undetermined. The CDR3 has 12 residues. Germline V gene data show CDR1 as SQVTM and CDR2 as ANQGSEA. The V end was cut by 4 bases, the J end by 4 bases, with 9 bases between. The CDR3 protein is CSVGRLSDTQYF. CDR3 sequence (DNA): TGCAGCGTTGGTAGATTGTCAGATACGCAGTATTTT.

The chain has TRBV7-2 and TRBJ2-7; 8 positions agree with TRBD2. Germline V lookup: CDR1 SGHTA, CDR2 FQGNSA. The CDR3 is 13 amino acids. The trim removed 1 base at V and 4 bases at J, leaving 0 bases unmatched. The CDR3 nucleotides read TGTGCCAGCAGCTTAGGCGGGGGGTACGAGCAGTACTTC. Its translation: CASSLGGGYEQYF. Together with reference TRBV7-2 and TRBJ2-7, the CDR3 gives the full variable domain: GAGVSQSPSNKVTEKGKDVELRCDPISGHTALYWYRQSLGQGLEFLIYFQGNSAPDKSGLPSDRFSAERTGGSVSTLTIQRTQQEDSAVYLCASSLGGGYEQYFGPGTRLTVT.

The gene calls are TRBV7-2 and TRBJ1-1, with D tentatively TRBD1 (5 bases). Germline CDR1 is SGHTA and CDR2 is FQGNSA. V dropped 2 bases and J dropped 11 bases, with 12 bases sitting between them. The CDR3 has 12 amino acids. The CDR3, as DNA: TGTGCCAGCAGCTTAACCAGGGTGGGCGCTTTCTTT. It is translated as CASSLTRVGAFF.

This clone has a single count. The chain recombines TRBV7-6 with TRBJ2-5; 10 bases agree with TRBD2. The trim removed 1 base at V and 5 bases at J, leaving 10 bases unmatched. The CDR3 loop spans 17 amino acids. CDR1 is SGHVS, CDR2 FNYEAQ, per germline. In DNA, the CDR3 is TGTGCCAGCAGCTTAGGGAGGGCTAGCGGGAGCGGGGAGACCCAGTACTTC. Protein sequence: CASSLGRASGSGETQYF. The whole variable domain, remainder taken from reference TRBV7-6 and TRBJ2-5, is GAGVSQSPRYKVTKRGQDVALRCDPISGHVSLYWYRQALGQGPEFLTYFNYEAQQDKSGLPNDRFSAERPEGSISTLTIQRTEQRDSAMYRCASSLGRASGSGETQYFGPGTRLLVL.

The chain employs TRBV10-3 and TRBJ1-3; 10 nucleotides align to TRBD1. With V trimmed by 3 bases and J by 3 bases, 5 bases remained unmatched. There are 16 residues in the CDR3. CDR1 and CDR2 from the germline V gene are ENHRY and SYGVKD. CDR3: CAISEPGQGFGNTIYF. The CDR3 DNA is TGTGCCATCAGTGAACCGGGACAGGGGTTTGGAAACACCATATATTTT.

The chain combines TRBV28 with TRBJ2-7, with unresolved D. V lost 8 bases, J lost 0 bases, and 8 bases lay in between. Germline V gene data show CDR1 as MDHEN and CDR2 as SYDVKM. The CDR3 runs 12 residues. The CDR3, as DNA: TGTGCCAGCCAGACATACTCCTACGAGCAGTACTTC. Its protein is CASQTYSYEQYF.

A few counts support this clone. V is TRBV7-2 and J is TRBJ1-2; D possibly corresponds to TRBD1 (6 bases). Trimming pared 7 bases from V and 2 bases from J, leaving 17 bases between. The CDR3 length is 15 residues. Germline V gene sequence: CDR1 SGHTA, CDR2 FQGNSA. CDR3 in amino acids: CASTLSGTTNYGYTF. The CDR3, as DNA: TGTGCCAGCACCCTCTCCGGGACAACCAACTATGGCTACACCTTC.

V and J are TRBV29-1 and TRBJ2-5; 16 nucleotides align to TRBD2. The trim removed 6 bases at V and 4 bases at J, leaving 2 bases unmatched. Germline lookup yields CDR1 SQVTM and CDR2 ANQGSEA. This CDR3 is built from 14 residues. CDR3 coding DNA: TGCAGCGTGGGGACTAGCGGGAGGGCAGAGACCCAGTACTTC. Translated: CSVGTSGRAETQYF.

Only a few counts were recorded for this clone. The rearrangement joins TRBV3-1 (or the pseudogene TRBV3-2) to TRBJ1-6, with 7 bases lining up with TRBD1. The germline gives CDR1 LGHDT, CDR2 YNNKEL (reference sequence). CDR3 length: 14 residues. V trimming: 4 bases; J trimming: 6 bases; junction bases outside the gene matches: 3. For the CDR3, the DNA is TGTGCCAGCAGCCCCCGACAGGGTAATTCACCCCTCCACTTT. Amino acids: CASSPRQGNSPLHF.

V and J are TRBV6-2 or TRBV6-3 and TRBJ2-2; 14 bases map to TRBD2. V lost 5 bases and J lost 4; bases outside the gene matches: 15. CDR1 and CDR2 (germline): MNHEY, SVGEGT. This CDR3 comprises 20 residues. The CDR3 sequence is CASSKQRGTSGRGSTGELFF. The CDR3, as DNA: TGTGCCAGCAGTAAACAAAGAGGGACTAGCGGGAGAGGGAGCACCGGGGAGCTGTTTTTT.

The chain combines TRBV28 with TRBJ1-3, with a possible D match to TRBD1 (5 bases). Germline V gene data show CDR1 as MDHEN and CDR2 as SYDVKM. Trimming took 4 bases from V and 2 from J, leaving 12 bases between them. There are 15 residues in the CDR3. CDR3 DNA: TGTGCCAGCAGTTCAGGGTCATGGGCTGGAAACACCATATATTTT. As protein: CASSSGSWAGNTIYF.

CDR3 nucleotide sequence: TGTGCCAGTAGTACCCTATACAATGAGCAGTTCTTC. The encoded protein is CASSTLYNEQFF. The rearrangement joins TRBV19 to TRBJ2-1; D gene unclear. Germline loops: CDR1 LNHDA, CDR2 SQIVND (reference sequence). CDR3 size: 12 residues. V was clipped by 4 bases and J by 4 bases, with 5 bases between them.

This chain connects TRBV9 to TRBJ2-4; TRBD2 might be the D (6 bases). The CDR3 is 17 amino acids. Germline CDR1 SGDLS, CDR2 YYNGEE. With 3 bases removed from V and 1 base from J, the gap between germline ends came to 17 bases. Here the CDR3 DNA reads TGTGCCAGCAGCGCAGGAGGGTCGGCTGATGCCAAAAACATTCAGTACTTC. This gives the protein CASSAGGSADAKNIQYF. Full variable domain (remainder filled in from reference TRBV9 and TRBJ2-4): DSGVTQTPKHLITATGQRVTLRCSPRSGDLSVYWYQQSLDQGLQFLIQYYNGEERAKGNILERFSAQQFPDLHSELNLSSLELGDSALYFCASSAGGSADAKNIQYFGAGTRLSVL.

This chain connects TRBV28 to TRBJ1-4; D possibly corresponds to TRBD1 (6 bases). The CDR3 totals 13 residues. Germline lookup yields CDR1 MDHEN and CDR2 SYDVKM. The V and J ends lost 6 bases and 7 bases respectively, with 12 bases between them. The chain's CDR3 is CASSGGPGEKLFF. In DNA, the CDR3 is TGTGCCAGCAGCGGGGGGCCGGGTGAAAAACTGTTTTTT.

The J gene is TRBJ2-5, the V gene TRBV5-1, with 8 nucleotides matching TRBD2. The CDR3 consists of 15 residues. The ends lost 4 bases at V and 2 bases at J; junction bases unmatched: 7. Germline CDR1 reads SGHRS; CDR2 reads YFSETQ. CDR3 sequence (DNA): TGCGCCAGCAGCCGGGCCTTAGCGGGGCAAGAGACCCAGTACTTC. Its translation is CASSRALAGQETQYF.

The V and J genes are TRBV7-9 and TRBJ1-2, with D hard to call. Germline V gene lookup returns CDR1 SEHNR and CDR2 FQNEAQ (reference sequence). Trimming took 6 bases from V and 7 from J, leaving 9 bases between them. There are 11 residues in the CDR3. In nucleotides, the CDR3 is TGTGCCAGCAGACGGGAAGGTGGCTACACCTTC. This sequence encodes CASRREGGYTF.

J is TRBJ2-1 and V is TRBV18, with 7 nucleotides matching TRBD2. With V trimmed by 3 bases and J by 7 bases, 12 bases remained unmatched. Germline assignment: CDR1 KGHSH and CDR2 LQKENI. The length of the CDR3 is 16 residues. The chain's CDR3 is CASSPRPGRAVNEQFF. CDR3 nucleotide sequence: TGTGCCAGCTCACCCCGGCCTGGGAGGGCCGTTAATGAGCAGTTCTTC. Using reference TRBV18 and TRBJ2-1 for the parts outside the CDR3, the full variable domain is NAGVMQNPRHLVRRRGQEARLRCSPMKGHSHVYWYRQLPEEGLKFMVYLQKENIIDESGMPKERFSAEFPKEGPSILRIQQVVRGDSAAYFCASSPRPGRAVNEQFFGPGTRLTVL.

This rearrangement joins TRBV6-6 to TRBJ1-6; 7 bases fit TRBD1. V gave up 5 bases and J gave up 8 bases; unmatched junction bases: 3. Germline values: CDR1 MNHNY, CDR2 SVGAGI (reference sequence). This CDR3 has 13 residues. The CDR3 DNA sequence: TGTGCCAGCAGTCGACAGGGCGATTCACCCCTCCACTTT. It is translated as CASSRQGDSPLHF.

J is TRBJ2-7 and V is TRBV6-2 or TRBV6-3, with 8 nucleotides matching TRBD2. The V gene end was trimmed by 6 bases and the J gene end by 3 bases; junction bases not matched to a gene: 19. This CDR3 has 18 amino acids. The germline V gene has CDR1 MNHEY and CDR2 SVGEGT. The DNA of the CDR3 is TGTGCCAGCAGCCCGGGGCTCGGGAGGGCCTTTTCGAGCTACGAGCAGTACTTC. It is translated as CASSPGLGRAFSSYEQYF.